These 5 T cell receptor beta chains share one sample of origin, sequenced in a study of spatial heterogeneity in lung cancer. Time point indicated: sample taken at primary tumor resection. Sequencing covered unsorted whole RNA taken from tumor, nontumor lung or frozen PBMC. MiXCR, run by TCRdb on the 5' RACE reads, gives a single entry per CDR3 protein. The table has 82,000 or so distinct CDR3 sequences, roughly an eighth seen once; the top ten hold 4.6%. The specimen was PBMCs, collected at surgery. These receptors all come from a male donor with early-stage non-small cell lung cancer.

The J gene is TRBJ2-5, the V gene TRBV3-1; 9 bases are shared with TRBD2. V shed 2 bases and J 7 bases; nucleotides not matched to a gene: 5. The CDR3 length is 14 residues. Germline V CDR1 and CDR2: LGHDT, YNNKEL (reference sequence). The chain's CDR3 is CASSQTSGRSTQYF. The CDR3 DNA reads as TGTGCCAGCAGCCAAACTAGCGGGCGGTCGACCCAGTACTTC.

This sequence joins TRBV3-1 and TRBJ2-7; TRBD2 matches at 10 bases. The CDR3 extends over 15 amino acids. Germline CDR1 reads LGHDT; CDR2 reads YNNKEL (reference sequence). J lost 4 bases, V lost 4 bases, and 7 bases had no gene match. The CDR3 sequence: CASSPAGGPVYEQYF. CDR3 nucleotide sequence: TGTGCCAGCAGCCCAGCGGGGGGGCCGGTGTACGAGCAGTACTTC.

This clonotype came up once. J is TRBJ2-2 and V is TRBV3-1; 10 bases line up with TRBD2. This CDR3 contains 16 residues. Germline trimming cut 4 bases from V and 3 bases from J; bases unmatched to any gene: 5. Looked up from germline, CDR1 is LGHDT and CDR2 is YNNKEL (reference sequence). The CDR3 region is CASSRLAGEDTGELFF. The CDR3, as DNA: TGTGCCAGCAGCCGTCTAGCGGGAGAGGACACCGGGGAGCTGTTTTTT.

This clonotype occurred many times. The V gene is TRBV24-1, the J gene TRBJ1-4; 7 bases are shared with TRBD1. CDR1 is KGHDR, CDR2 SFDVKD, per germline. This CDR3 contains 15 residues. V dropped 3 bases and J dropped 7; count of bases not matched to a gene: 7. CDR3 residues: CATSDRRGGSEKLFF. Here the CDR3 DNA reads TGTGCCACCAGTGATCGCCGAGGGGGCAGTGAAAAACTGTTTTTT.

In this sample, this clonotype is medium-sized. The chain uses TRBV5-1 and TRBJ2-3; a weak D match, TRBD2 (6 bases). V was clipped by 0 bases and J by 2 bases, with 10 bases between them. Germline CDR1 and CDR2: SGHRS and YFSETQ. The CDR3 is 15 residues long. The CDR3 protein is CASSLEGRLTDTQYF. As DNA, the CDR3 is TGCGCCAGCAGCTTGGAGGGGAGGCTCACAGATACGCAGTATTTT.